The 5 T cell receptor beta chains listed next were all sequenced from one sample in a study of blood T cells in healthy people across ages. Using a J-beta primer mix together with a sample-barcoded 5' primer, a second PCR was run for roughly 6 to 12 cycles. TCRdb itself ran the 5' RACE reads through MiXCR, one entry per CDR3 protein. The table includes some 880,000 distinct CDR3 sequences, under 40% detected once. The sample taken for sequencing was blood. Every receptor here comes from a young man in good health.

V is TRBV6-2 or TRBV6-3 and J is TRBJ2-5; 10 nucleotides match TRBD1. Germline CDR1 MNHEY, CDR2 SVGEGT. This CDR3 contains 17 residues. Trimming took 5 bases from V and 2 from J; bases not matched to a gene: 11. The CDR3 bases are TGTGCCAGCAGTCAACCGGGACAGGGGATAGAACAAGAGACCCAGTACTTC. The encoded protein is CASSQPGQGIEQETQYF.

This clonotype was picked up a small number of times. The chain is built from TRBV5-1 and TRBJ2-3, with TRBD2 matching 11 bases. The V gene's germline CDR1 is SGHRS and CDR2 YFSETQ. The CDR3 length is 17 residues. The trim removed 0 bases at V and 0 bases at J, leaving 3 bases unmatched. CDR3 sequence (DNA): TGCGCCAGCAGCTTGGCCCGGACTAGCGGGAGCACAGATACGCAGTATTTT. Translated, it gives CASSLARTSGSTDTQYF.

For this clonotype: Just one base apart from a much larger clone, this may be a read error. V gene TRBV4-2 combines with J gene TRBJ2-4; 9 bases are shared with TRBD1. The CDR3 extends over 17 amino acids. Germline assignment: CDR1 LGHNA and CDR2 YNFKEQ. The V and J ends lost 3 bases and 13 bases, in that order; junction bases with no gene match: 19. The CDR3 DNA reads TGTGCCAGCAGCCAGTCGCCTCGGGACAGGGCAGGCAATGAGCAGTACTTC. Translation gives CASSQSPRDRAGNEQYF.

Many counts were recorded for this clonotype. The V gene is TRBV6-5, the J gene TRBJ1-2; D is perhaps TRBD1 (5 bases). CDR3 length: 15 residues. Germline V gene sequence: CDR1 MNHEY, CDR2 SVGAGI. Trimming removed 4 bases from V and 3 bases from J, with 15 bases in between. The CDR3 nucleotides are TGTGCCAGCAGTTCGGGGGTCGGGATCGACTATGGCTACACCTTC. It specifies CASSSGVGIDYGYTF.

In the case of this clonotype: A read error may account for a junction end that differs from germline. The chain has TRBV4-3 and TRBJ2-6; D is unresolved. The length of the CDR3 is 19 residues. Germline assignment: CDR1 LGHNA and CDR2 YSLEER. The CDR3 DNA follows: TGCGCCAACAGCCAAGATATGCCTACAGTTTACTCTGGGGCCAACGTCCTGACTTTC. Translated, it gives CANSQDMPTVYSGANVLTF.